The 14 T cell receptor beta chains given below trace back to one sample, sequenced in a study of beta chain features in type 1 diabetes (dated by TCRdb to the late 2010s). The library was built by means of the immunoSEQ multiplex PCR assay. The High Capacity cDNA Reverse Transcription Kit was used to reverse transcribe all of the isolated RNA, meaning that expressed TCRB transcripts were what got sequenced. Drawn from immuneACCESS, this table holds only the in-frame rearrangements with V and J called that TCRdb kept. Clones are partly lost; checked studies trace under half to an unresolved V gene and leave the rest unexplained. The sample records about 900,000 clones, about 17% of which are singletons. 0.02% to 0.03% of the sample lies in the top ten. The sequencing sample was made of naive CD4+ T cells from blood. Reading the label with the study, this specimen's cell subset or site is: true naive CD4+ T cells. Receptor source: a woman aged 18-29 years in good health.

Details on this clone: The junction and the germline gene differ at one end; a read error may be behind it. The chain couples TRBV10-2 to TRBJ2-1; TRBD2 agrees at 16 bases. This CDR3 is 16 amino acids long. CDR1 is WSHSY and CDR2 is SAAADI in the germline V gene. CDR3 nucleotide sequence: TGCGCCAGCAATGAGGGACTAGCGGGAGGGGAGGGGGAGCAGTTCTTC. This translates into CASNEGLAGGEGEQFF.

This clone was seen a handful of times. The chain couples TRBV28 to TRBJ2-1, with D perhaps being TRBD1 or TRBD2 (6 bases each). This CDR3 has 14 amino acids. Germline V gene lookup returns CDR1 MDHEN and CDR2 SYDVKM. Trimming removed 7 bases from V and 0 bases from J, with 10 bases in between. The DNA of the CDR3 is TGTGCCAGCATCGAGGGGGGCTCCTACAATGAGCAGTTCTTC. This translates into CASIEGGSYNEQFF.

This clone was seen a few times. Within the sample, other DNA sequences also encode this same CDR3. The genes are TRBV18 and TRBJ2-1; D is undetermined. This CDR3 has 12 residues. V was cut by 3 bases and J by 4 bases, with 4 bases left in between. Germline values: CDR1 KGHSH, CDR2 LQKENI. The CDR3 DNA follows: TGTGCCAGCTCACCCGGGTACAATGAGCAGTTCTTC. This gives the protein CASSPGYNEQFF. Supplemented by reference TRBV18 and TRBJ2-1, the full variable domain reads NAGVMQNPRHLVRRRGQEARLRCSPMKGHSHVYWYRQLPEEGLKFMVYLQKENIIDESGMPKERFSAEFPKEGPSILRIQQVVRGDSAAYFCASSPGYNEQFFGPGTRLTVL.

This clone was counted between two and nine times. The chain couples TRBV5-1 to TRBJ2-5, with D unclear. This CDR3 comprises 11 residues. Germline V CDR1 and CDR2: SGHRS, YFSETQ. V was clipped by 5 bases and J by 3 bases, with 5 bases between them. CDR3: CASSREETQYF. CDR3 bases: TGCGCCAGCAGTCGTGAAGAGACCCAGTACTTC.

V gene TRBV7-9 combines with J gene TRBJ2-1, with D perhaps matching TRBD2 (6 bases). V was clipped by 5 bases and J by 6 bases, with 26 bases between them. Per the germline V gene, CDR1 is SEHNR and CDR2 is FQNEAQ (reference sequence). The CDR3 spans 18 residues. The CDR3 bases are TGTGCCAGCAGCCGGGGGTCGGGAGCGCTGGCCTCTCGCAATGAGCAGTTCTTC. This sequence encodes CASSRGSGALASRNEQFF.

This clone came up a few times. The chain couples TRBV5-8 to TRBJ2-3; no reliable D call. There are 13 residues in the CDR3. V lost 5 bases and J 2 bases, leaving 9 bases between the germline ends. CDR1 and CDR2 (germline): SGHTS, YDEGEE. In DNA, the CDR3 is TGTGCCAGCAGTCGGAGAACCACAGATACGCAGTATTTT. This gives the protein CASSRRTTDTQYF.

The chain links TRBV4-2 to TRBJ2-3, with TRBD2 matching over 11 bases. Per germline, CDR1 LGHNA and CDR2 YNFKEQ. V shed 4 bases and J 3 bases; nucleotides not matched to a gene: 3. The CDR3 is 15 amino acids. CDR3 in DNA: TGTGCCAGCAGCCTGACTAGCGGGATGACAGATACGCAGTATTTT. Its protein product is CASSLTSGMTDTQYF.

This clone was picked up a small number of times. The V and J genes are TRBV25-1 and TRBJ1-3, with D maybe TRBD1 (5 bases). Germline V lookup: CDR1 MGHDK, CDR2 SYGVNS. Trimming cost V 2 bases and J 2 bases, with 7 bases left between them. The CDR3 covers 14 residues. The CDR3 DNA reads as TGTGCCAGCAGTGAACAGGGCGCTGGAAACACCATATATTTT. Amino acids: CASSEQGAGNTIYF.

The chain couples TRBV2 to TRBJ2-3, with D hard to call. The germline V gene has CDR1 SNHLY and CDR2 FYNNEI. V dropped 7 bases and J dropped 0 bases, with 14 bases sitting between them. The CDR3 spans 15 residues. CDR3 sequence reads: CASTDSAGSTDTQYF. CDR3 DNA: TGTGCCAGCACCGACTCGGCTGGGAGCACAGATACGCAGTATTTT.

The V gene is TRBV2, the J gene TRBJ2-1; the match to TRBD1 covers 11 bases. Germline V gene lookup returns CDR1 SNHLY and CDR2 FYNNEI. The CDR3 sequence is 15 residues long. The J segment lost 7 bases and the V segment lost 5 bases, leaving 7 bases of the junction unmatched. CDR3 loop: CASSFGTGGVNEQFF. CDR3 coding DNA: TGTGCCAGCAGTTTTGGGACAGGGGGAGTTAATGAGCAGTTCTTC.

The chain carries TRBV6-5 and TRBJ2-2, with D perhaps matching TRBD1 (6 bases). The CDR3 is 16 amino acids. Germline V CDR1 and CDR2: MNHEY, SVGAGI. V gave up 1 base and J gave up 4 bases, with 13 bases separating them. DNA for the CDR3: TGTGCCAGCAGTTACTTCCGGACAGTTCGCACCGGGGAGCTGTTTTTT. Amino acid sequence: CASSYFRTVRTGELFF.

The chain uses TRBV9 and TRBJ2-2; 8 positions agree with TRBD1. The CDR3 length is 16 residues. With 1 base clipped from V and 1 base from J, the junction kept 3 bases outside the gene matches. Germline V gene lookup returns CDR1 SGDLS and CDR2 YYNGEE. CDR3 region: CASSVSGTGNTGELFF. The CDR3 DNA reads TGTGCCAGCAGCGTATCCGGGACAGGGAACACCGGGGAGCTGTTTTTT.

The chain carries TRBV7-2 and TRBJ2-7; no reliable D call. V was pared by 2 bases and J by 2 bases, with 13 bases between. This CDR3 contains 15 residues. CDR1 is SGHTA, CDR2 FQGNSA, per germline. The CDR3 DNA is TGTGCCAGCAGCTTAACGGGCTCAAAACCCTACGAGCAGTACTTC. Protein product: CASSLTGSKPYEQYF.

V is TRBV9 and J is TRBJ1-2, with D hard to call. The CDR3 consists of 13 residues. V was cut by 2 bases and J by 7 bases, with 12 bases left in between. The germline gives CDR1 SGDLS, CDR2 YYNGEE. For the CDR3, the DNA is TGTGCCAGCAGCGTTTCCCCAGGAGGTGGCTACACCTTC. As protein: CASSVSPGGGYTF.